A single sample is the source of the 7 T cell receptor beta chains below, sequenced in a study of blood T cell repertoires in COVID-19. Sequenced by immunoSEQ multiplex PCR; TCRdb stores in-frame clones only, minus some. This table holds some 530,000 clones, 70% to 90% found once. Material: peripheral blood. These receptors were collected from a human donor in a cohort sampled during active COVID-19.

V usage is TRBV6-5 and J usage is TRBJ2-1, with TRBD2 matching 10 bases. This CDR3 is 15 amino acids long. V shed 6 bases and J 4 bases; nucleotides not matched to a gene: 6. CDR1 is MNHEY and CDR2 is SVGAGI in the germline V gene. The CDR3 DNA reads as TGTGCCAGCAGAGTTAGTAGCGGGAGGTACAATGAGCAGTTCTTC. It yields the protein CASRVSSGRYNEQFF.

The gene calls are TRBV9 and TRBJ2-3; 13 bases are shared with TRBD2. The CDR3 consists of 16 residues. J gave up 5 bases and V 3 bases, and 6 bases lay outside the gene matches. The V gene's germline CDR1 is SGDLS and CDR2 YYNGEE. The DNA for the CDR3 is TGTGCCAGCAGCGCAACTAGCGGGAGGGCCATAGATACGCAGTATTTT. Protein: CASSATSGRAIDTQYF.

The chain links TRBV12-3 or TRBV12-4 to TRBJ1-1; D possibly corresponds to TRBD1 (5 bases). Trimming stripped 3 bases from V and 11 bases from J, with 13 bases between. CDR3 size: 12 residues. CDR3 residues: CASSLGGPWAFF. The CDR3 coding sequence is TGTGCCAGCAGTTTGGGGGGTCCCTGGGCTTTCTTT.

This sequence joins TRBV28 and TRBJ2-7, with TRBD2 matching 9 bases. The CDR3 covers 16 residues. V lost 7 bases and J lost 0; bases outside the gene matches: 10. CDR1 MDHEN and CDR2 SYDVKM come from the germline V gene. CDR3 coding DNA: TGTGCCAGCAAGGAGGCCGGCGGGAGGGCCTCCTACGAGCAGTACTTC. This codes for CASKEAGGRASYEQYF.

This clone was counted a single time. J is TRBJ2-1 and V is TRBV4-2; 9 positions match TRBD1. CDR1 is LGHNA and CDR2 is YNFKEQ in the germline V gene. CDR3 length equals 16 residues. J was trimmed by 0 bases and V by 0 bases; bases with no gene match: 0. The DNA of the CDR3 is TGTGCCAGCAGCCAAGAGGACAGGGGCTCCTACAATGAGCAGTTCTTC. Its protein is CASSQEDRGSYNEQFF.

As to this clone: At one of its ends the junction is not consistent with the germline gene, which may arise from a read error. The chain has TRBV3-1 (or the pseudogene TRBV3-2) and TRBJ2-7; D is perhaps TRBD2 (6 bases). Germline loops: CDR1 LGHDT, CDR2 YNNKEL (reference sequence). The CDR3 is 12 amino acids. In nucleotides, the CDR3 is TGTGCCAGCAGCTACGAGGAGGGGTACCTAGACTTC. Its protein product is CASSYEEGYLDF.

CDR3: CASSERPGTGRGQYF. The CDR3, as DNA: TGTGCCAGCAGTGAACGTCCCGGGACAGGGAGAGGGCAGTACTTC. The rearrangement joins TRBV28 to TRBJ2-7, with 9 bases identical to TRBD1. J lost 9 bases, V lost 5 bases, and 14 bases had no gene match. Germline values: CDR1 MDHEN, CDR2 SYDVKM. The length of the CDR3 is 15 residues.